Each of the 32 T cell receptor beta chains below was sequenced from the same sample in a study of a mutant IDH1 vaccine in newly diagnosed glioma (dated by TCRdb to the early 2020s). Receptors were amplified or captured by the immunoSEQ multiplex PCR assay. TCRdb provides this immuneACCESS table in a form limited to in-frame rearrangements. Some clones are lacking; in checked studies, under half of them reflect an unresolved V gene, and why the rest are absent is not known. For this sample there are approximately 60,000 clones; around 85% appear just once. The ten biggest clones cover 1.6% of the sample. The antigens for these receptors are not known. The time point label of this sample denotes: week 35, safety follow-up. Each vaccine dose was 300 ug of a 20-mer mutant IDH1 peptide in Montanide, given subcutaneously with topical imiquimod. Material: PBMCs, obtained from a glioma patient whose treatment included an IDH1 peptide vaccine. The origin of the receptors is a man aged 35 to 55 with glioma.

The chain links TRBV5-5 to TRBJ2-7, with 10 bases fitting TRBD2. J lost 4 bases, V lost 2 bases, and 6 bases had no gene match. Germline-derived CDR1 and CDR2 are SGHKS and YYEKEE (reference sequence). The CDR3 is 15 residues long. The DNA for the CDR3 is TGTGCCAGCAGCTTCGGGCTAGCGGGAGTTTACGAGCAGTACTTC. It translates to CASSFGLAGVYEQYF.

The rearrangement uses TRBV28 and TRBJ2-3; 7 nucleotides line up with TRBD2. Trimming cost V 6 bases and J 4 bases; bases outside gene matches: 7. The V gene's germline CDR1 is MDHEN and CDR2 SYDVKM. The CDR3 extends over 14 amino acids. The CDR3 nucleotides read TGTGCCAGCAGCCGGGTAGCGGGTGCAGATACGCAGTATTTT. Translation: CASSRVAGADTQYF.

The chain is built from TRBV1 and TRBJ2-2; whether TRBD2, the table's D call, matches the DNA was not checked. TRBV1 is a listed pseudogene. The length of the CDR3 is 15 residues. The CDR3 coding sequence is TGCACCAGCAGCCAAGATCATCAGCGTGGCGGGGAGCTGTTTTTT. As protein: CTSSQDHQRGGELFF.

The chain combines TRBV9 with TRBJ2-7; tentatively, D is TRBD2 (6 bases). The CDR3 sequence is 13 residues long. Germline assignment: CDR1 SGDLS and CDR2 YYNGEE. V was clipped by 1 base and J by 6 bases, with 11 bases between them. The CDR3: CASSVSTRSEQYF. The DNA for the CDR3 is TGTGCCAGCAGCGTATCGACTAGGTCCGAGCAGTACTTC.

CDR3 region: CASSEGGGTEAFF. The CDR3 DNA is TGTGCCAGCTCAGAGGGGGGCGGCACTGAAGCTTTCTTT. V is TRBV18 and J is TRBJ1-1, with a tentative D call TRBD1 (6 bases). Germline CDR1 reads KGHSH; CDR2 reads LQKENI. The CDR3 is made up of 13 amino acids. V was trimmed by 5 bases and J by 4 bases, leaving 11 bases between them. Variable domain in full (rest from reference TRBV18 and TRBJ1-1): NAGVMQNPRHLVRRRGQEARLRCSPMKGHSHVYWYRQLPEEGLKFMVYLQKENIIDESGMPKERFSAEFPKEGPSILRIQQVVRGDSAAYFCASSEGGGTEAFFGQGTRLTVV.

This chain uses TRBV9 with TRBJ1-5; D gene ambiguous. This CDR3 has 15 amino acids. V was pared by 0 bases and J by 6 bases, with 13 bases between. Germline V gene sequence: CDR1 SGDLS, CDR2 YYNGEE. The CDR3 sequence is CASSVGPEGSQPQHF. The DNA of the CDR3 is TGTGCCAGCAGCGTAGGGCCTGAAGGTAGTCAGCCCCAGCATTTT.

The chain employs TRBV5-1 and TRBJ1-4; 7 bases are a match to TRBD1. The CDR3 extends over 20 amino acids. From germline, CDR1 is SGHRS and CDR2 YFSETQ. V was pared by 1 base and J by 0 bases, with 15 bases of the junction left unmatched. CDR3 amino acids: CASSLFPGGVYFATNEKLFF. The DNA for the CDR3 is TGCGCCAGCAGCTTGTTTCCAGGGGGGGTCTATTTCGCAACTAATGAAAAACTGTTTTTT.

The chain recombines TRBV28 with TRBJ2-4, with TRBD2 matching over 9 bases. CDR1 and CDR2 (germline): MDHEN, SYDVKM. Trimming cost V 3 bases and J 0 bases; bases outside gene matches: 6. There are 17 residues in the CDR3. The CDR3 loop reads CASSFPLAGLAKNIQYF. Here the CDR3 DNA reads TGTGCCAGCAGTTTCCCCCTAGCGGGGTTAGCCAAAAACATTCAGTACTTC.

The chain combines TRBV14 with TRBJ2-3, with TRBD2 matching 12 bases. With V trimmed by 2 bases and J by 12 bases, 3 bases remained unmatched. The germline CDR1 and CDR2 sequences are SGHDN and FVKESK. CDR3 length: 13 residues. The chain's CDR3 is CASSQTTSGGQYF. CDR3 nucleotides: TGTGCCAGCAGCCAAACGACTAGCGGGGGACAGTATTTT.

The chain employs TRBV27 and TRBJ1-5, with 7 bases that match TRBD1. V was pared by 4 bases and J by 3 bases, with 6 bases of the junction left unmatched. The germline CDR1 and CDR2 sequences are MNHEY and SMNVEV (reference sequence). This CDR3 is built from 15 residues. Here the CDR3 reads CASSSIGTDNQPQHF. CDR3 nucleotides: TGTGCCAGCAGTTCGATTGGGACAGACAATCAGCCCCAGCATTTT.

The chain combines TRBV27 with TRBJ2-2, with D perhaps TRBD2 (5 bases). CDR3 length: 14 amino acids. The V gene's germline CDR1 is MNHEY and CDR2 SMNVEV (reference sequence). V lost 6 bases to trimming and J lost 2 bases, with 10 bases between them. This chain's CDR3 is CASSRGVNTGELFF. Written as DNA, the CDR3 is TGTGCCAGCAGCCGGGGAGTTAACACCGGGGAGCTGTTTTTT.

V is TRBV7-2 and J is TRBJ2-5, with D perhaps matching TRBD1 (5 bases). CDR1 and CDR2 (germline): SGHTA, FQGNSA. Trimming pared 5 bases from V and 4 bases from J, leaving 17 bases between. The CDR3 spans 15 residues. The CDR3 DNA reads TGTGCCAGCAGCCGCTACAGGTCAAGAGGAGAGACCCAGTACTTC. The encoded protein is CASSRYRSRGETQYF.

This clone was recorded only once. This rearrangement joins TRBV5-6 to TRBJ1-2; D may be TRBD1 (6 bases). This CDR3 has 11 amino acids. With 3 bases removed from V and 7 bases from J, the gap between germline ends came to 7 bases. CDR1 and CDR2 (germline): SGHDT, YYEEEE. CDR3 in amino acids: CASSWDTGYTF. The CDR3 DNA follows: TGTGCCAGCAGCTGGGACACTGGCTACACCTTC.

This chain links TRBV10-3 with TRBJ2-7, with D perhaps matching TRBD1 or TRBD2 (5 bases each). CDR3 length: 13 residues. Germline V CDR1 and CDR2: ENHRY, SYGVKD. Trimming took off 4 bases at V and 5 bases at J, with 12 bases between the two ends. The CDR3 spells CAISGGTTHEQYF. The CDR3 DNA follows: TGTGCCATCAGTGGGGGGACGACCCACGAGCAGTACTTC.

This chain uses TRBV7-9 with TRBJ2-5, with TRBD2 matching over 9 bases. The CDR3 length is 16 residues. V was clipped by 5 bases and J by 4 bases; unmatched bases: 11. From germline, CDR1 is SEHNR and CDR2 FQNEAQ (reference sequence). The CDR3 spells CASSHRAGGERETQYF. The CDR3 nucleotides are TGTGCCAGCAGCCACCGAGCGGGGGGCGAGAGAGAGACCCAGTACTTC.

The V gene is TRBV4-2, the J gene TRBJ2-1; D is unresolved. V was clipped by 1 base and J by 14 bases, with 21 bases between them. Per germline, CDR1 LGHNA and CDR2 YNFKEQ. The CDR3 has 15 residues. Here the CDR3 reads CASSQGPGQNSQKFF. The CDR3, as DNA: TGTGCCAGCAGCCAAGGACCGGGTCAGAACTCTCAGAAGTTCTTC.

A few counts support this clone. As DNA, the CDR3 is TGTGCCAGTAGTATCGCCCTACGACAAGAGACCCAGTACTTC. Its translation is CASSIALRQETQYF. The J gene is TRBJ2-5, the V gene TRBV19; D uncertain. Trimming took 3 bases from V and 2 from J, leaving 10 bases between them. This CDR3 region has 14 residues. Germline V lookup: CDR1 LNHDA, CDR2 SQIVND (reference sequence).

This chain joins TRBV5-4 and TRBJ2-7; TRBD2 matches 11 bases. V lost 9 bases, J lost 3 bases, and 11 bases stayed unmatched. Germline CDR1 reads SGHNT; CDR2 reads YYREEE (reference sequence). This CDR3 has 15 amino acids. The CDR3 sequence: CATRRIAGGLYEQYF. CDR3 DNA sequence: TGTGCCACCCGGCGGATAGCGGGAGGGCTCTACGAGCAGTACTTC.

The CDR3 bases are TGTGCCAGCAGTCATATGACTAGCGGCTACGAGCAGTACTTC. Its protein product is CASSHMTSGYEQYF. The chain is built from TRBV6-5 and TRBJ2-7, with 9 bases lining up with TRBD2. The CDR3 loop spans 14 amino acids. Per germline, CDR1 MNHEY and CDR2 SVGAGI. Unmatched junction bases numbered 5, after V lost 5 bases and J lost 3 bases.

The chain joins TRBV6-5 to TRBJ2-7; D gene uncertain. Trimming removed 3 bases at V and 2 bases at J, with 8 bases between. The CDR3 length is 13 residues. CDR1 is MNHEY and CDR2 is SVGAGI in the germline V gene. The CDR3 bases are TGTGCCAGCAGTTATGGAAATACCTACGAGCAGTACTTC. This gives the protein CASSYGNTYEQYF.

The CDR3 DNA reads TGTGCCAGCAGCCAAGACCCCCCAGGGGGGAGGTATGGAAAAGAGACCCAGTACTTC. Translating gives CASSQDPPGGRYGKETQYF. The chain carries TRBV14 and TRBJ2-5, with D possibly matching TRBD1 (7 bases). With 0 bases removed from V and 3 bases from J, the gap between germline ends came to 23 bases. The CDR3 has 19 amino acids. Germline V lookup: CDR1 SGHDN, CDR2 FVKESK.

V and J are TRBV9 and TRBJ2-7; TRBD2 might be the D (6 bases). Trimming removed 4 bases from V and 2 bases from J, with 13 bases in between. Germline CDR1 SGDLS, CDR2 YYNGEE. CDR3 size: 14 residues. CDR3 bases: TGTGCCAGCAGCCGGGGTGGCGGGGCCTACGAGCAGTACTTC. It yields the protein CASSRGGGAYEQYF.

The chain couples TRBV19 to TRBJ1-2, with TRBD1 identical over 8 bases. The CDR3 consists of 17 residues. Germline loops: CDR1 LNHDA, CDR2 SQIVND (reference sequence). J was trimmed by 0 bases and V by 8 bases; bases with no gene match: 14. The CDR3 loop is CASGPYGRGPTNYGYTF. CDR3 in DNA: TGTGCCAGTGGTCCTTACGGCAGGGGGCCAACTAACTATGGCTACACCTTC.

This chain links TRBV2 with TRBJ1-5, with D perhaps TRBD1 (6 bases). Germline V gene lookup returns CDR1 SNHLY and CDR2 FYNNEI. The CDR3 consists of 15 residues. Trimming left V 6 bases short and J 2 bases short, with 14 bases between. The CDR3 DNA reads TGTGCCAGCAGAACTGGGACAAATCGCAATCAGCCCCAGCATTTT. Its translation: CASRTGTNRNQPQHF. Using reference TRBV2 and TRBJ1-5 for the parts outside the CDR3, the full variable domain is EPEVTQTPSHQVTQMGQEVILRCVPISNHLYFYWYRQILGQKVEFLVSFYNNEISEKSEIFDDQFSVERPDGSNFTLKIRSTKLEDSAMYFCASRTGTNRNQPQHFGDGTRLSIL.

The chain has TRBV7-9 and TRBJ2-2; possible D gene TRBD1, 6 bases. This CDR3 region has 15 residues. Trimming took off 8 bases at V and 2 bases at J, with 15 bases between the two ends. Per germline, CDR1 SEHNR and CDR2 FQNEAQ (reference sequence). The CDR3 loop reads CASHLNGGNTGELFF. For the CDR3, the DNA is TGTGCCAGCCACTTGAATGGGGGCAACACCGGGGAGCTGTTTTTT.

The V and J genes are TRBV2 and TRBJ2-7, with D perhaps matching TRBD1 (6 bases). Trimming left V 6 bases short and J 2 bases short, with 11 bases between. CDR1 is SNHLY and CDR2 is FYNNEI in the germline V gene. This CDR3 region has 13 residues. CDR3 protein: CASRGRGTYEQYF. In DNA, the CDR3 is TGTGCCAGCAGGGGAAGGGGGACCTACGAGCAGTACTTC.

The genes are TRBV9 and TRBJ2-1; D might be TRBD2 (6 bases). CDR3 length: 14 residues. With 5 bases removed from V and 5 bases from J, the gap between germline ends came to 14 bases. Germline lookup yields CDR1 SGDLS and CDR2 YYNGEE. DNA for the CDR3: TGTGCCAGCAGGAAACCGGGACTCGACAATGAGCAGTTCTTC. Protein product: CASRKPGLDNEQFF.

The rearrangement links TRBV5-1 to TRBJ2-2; 8 bases fit TRBD2. Per germline, CDR1 SGHRS and CDR2 YFSETQ. This CDR3 has 14 residues. The ends lost 0 bases at V and 7 bases at J; junction bases unmatched: 2. CDR3 sequence reads: CASSLALAGGELFF. The CDR3 DNA reads TGCGCCAGCAGCTTGGCCCTAGCGGGCGGGGAGCTGTTTTTT.

This chain uses TRBV19 with TRBJ1-2; 8 bases line up with TRBD1. The CDR3 is 14 residues long. The V gene end was trimmed by 6 bases and the J gene end by 6 bases; junction bases not matched to a gene: 9. Germline CDR1 and CDR2: LNHDA and SQIVND (reference sequence). The CDR3 DNA is TGTGCCAGTAGGACAGGGGCGGATATGCATGGCTACACCTTC. As protein: CASRTGADMHGYTF.

This chain links TRBV6-1 with TRBJ1-5; no firm D call. With 2 bases removed from V and 7 bases from J, the gap between germline ends came to 6 bases. From germline, CDR1 is MNHNS and CDR2 SASEGT. The CDR3 is made up of 12 amino acids. CDR3 coding DNA: TGTGCCAGCAGTGAAAGATGGCAGCCCCAGCATTTT. It encodes CASSERWQPQHF.

The chain recombines TRBV13 with TRBJ2-3; D gene ambiguous. Per germline, CDR1 PRHDT and CDR2 FYEKMQ (reference sequence). V was trimmed by 2 bases and J by 4 bases, leaving 4 bases between them. The CDR3 has 12 amino acids. The CDR3 bases are TGTGCCAGCAGCTTACGCTCAGATACGCAGTATTTT. This encodes CASSLRSDTQYF.

The rearrangement links TRBV18 to TRBJ1-5, with D uncertain. The CDR3 consists of 16 residues. Germline loops: CDR1 KGHSH, CDR2 LQKENI. V was clipped by 6 bases and J by 7 bases, with 22 bases between them. The CDR3 here is CASSRGPPGKNQPQHF. In DNA form, the CDR3 reads TGTGCCAGCTCCCGCGGGCCCCCGGGGAAAAACCAGCCCCAGCATTTT.